This record covers a single T cell receptor beta chain. Its antigen is undetermined. Different DNA sequences within this sample yield the same CDR3. This record belongs to a study of shared clonotypes between healthy human individuals. The study, taken as a whole, reports: Several donors held around 5% of naive CD4 clonotypes in common. Generally, naive subsets (rather than memory subsets) showed larger estimated richness.

Sorted-subset replicate PCRs used about 0.2 ug of genomic DNA. This amount corresponded to 30,000 to 35,000 T cell genomes. Generated by immunoSEQ multiplex PCR, the TCRdb table keeps only in-frame clones and is missing some. The repertoire has about 1.4 million clones, roughly 97% of them found once; the top ten carry 1% to 1.5%. Germline assignment: CDR1 SGHRS and CDR2 YFSETQ. The CDR3 runs to 16 residues. Trimming stripped 0 bases from V and 2 bases from J, with 12 bases between. The sequenced material came from naive CD4+ T cells sorted from blood. The subset: CD45RA+ positively selected. The chain couples TRBV5-1 to TRBJ1-3; a weak D match, TRBD1 (6 bases). This clonotype was obtained from a man aged 25-45 years in good health. The CDR3 loop reads CASSLGTGAAGNTIYF. DNA of the CDR3: TGCGCCAGCAGCTTGGGGACGGGGGCAGCTGGAAACACCATATATTTT.